This T cell receptor beta chain was sequenced in a study of glioma-infiltrating T cells after dendritic cell vaccination. TCRdb's copy holds only in-frame clones and misses some; the assay was immunoSEQ multiplex PCR. This sample has 90,000 to 100,000 clones; around three quarters occur once, and the top ten carry around 5.4%. From germline, CDR1 is SGHNT and CDR2 YYREEE (reference sequence). The CDR3 has 14 residues. V lost 1 base and J 9 bases, leaving 17 bases between the germline ends. V and J are TRBV5-4 and TRBJ2-7; no reliable D call. The material was blood, obtained before dendritic cell vaccination. The sequence derives from a human donor with glioblastoma. The CDR3 DNA reads as TGTGCCAGCAGCTTGTCTGGCAGCCGAGGCGTGCAGTACTTC. Residues: CASSLSGSRGVQYF.